The 13 T cell receptor beta chains below were found in one sample sequenced in a study of blood T cell repertoires in COVID-19. Clones were read by immunoSEQ multiplex PCR, and TCRdb kept only the in-frame ones, dropping some. The sample gives hundreds of thousands of clones, 88% of which show up once; approximately 7% is in the top ten. Sequenced sample: peripheral blood. These receptors all come from a woman in her 30s who had recovered from COVID-19.

This chain links TRBV6-5 with TRBJ2-7, with 7 bases matching TRBD1. The J segment lost 3 bases and the V segment lost 0 bases, leaving 2 bases of the junction unmatched. The CDR3 has 14 residues. In germline, CDR1 is MNHEY, CDR2 SVGAGI. CDR3 protein: CASSYSRDSYEQYF. The CDR3 nucleotides read TGTGCCAGCAGTTACTCCCGGGACAGCTACGAGCAGTACTTC.

The CDR3 bases are TGTGCCACCAGTGACCCCCGACAGGGTAGCAATCAGCCCCAGCATTTT. Translation: CATSDPRQGSNQPQHF. J is TRBJ1-5 and V is TRBV24-1; 7 positions match TRBD1. Trimming took 4 bases from V and 0 from J; bases not matched to a gene: 5. The CDR3 totals 16 residues. The germline V gene has CDR1 KGHDR and CDR2 SFDVKD.

V is TRBV19 and J is TRBJ2-7; 9 bases agree with TRBD1. This CDR3 spans 16 amino acids. Germline CDR1 LNHDA, CDR2 SQIVND (reference sequence). J lost 2 bases, V lost 1 base, and 6 bases had no gene match. CDR3 amino acids: CASSIGLGDRAYEQYF. CDR3 coding DNA: TGTGCCAGTAGTATAGGGCTGGGGGACAGGGCCTACGAGCAGTACTTC.

The V call is TRBV6-5, the J call TRBJ2-3; possibly TRBD1 for D (5 bases). The V and J ends lost 2 bases and 8 bases respectively, with 8 bases between them. Germline-derived CDR1 and CDR2 are MNHEY and SVGAGI. CDR3 length equals 12 residues. The CDR3 DNA is TGTGCCAGCAGTTACAAGGGGCTTACGCAGTATTTT. This sequence encodes CASSYKGLTQYF.

In its sample, this clone was seen a few times. The CDR3 is CASSPKTASGTGELFF. CDR3 bases: TGTGCCAGCAGCCCCAAGACAGCGTCGGGCACCGGGGAGCTGTTTTTT. The V call is TRBV7-2, the J call TRBJ2-2; TRBD1 might be the D (5 bases). CDR1 is SGHTA, CDR2 FQGNSA, per germline. The CDR3 sequence is 16 residues long. Deletions cut 5 bases from V and 4 bases from J, with 17 bases between.

The chain combines TRBV15 with TRBJ2-1; D remains unclear. V was shortened by 3 bases and J by 8 bases, with 11 bases between the two germline ends. CDR1 is LNHNV, CDR2 YYDKDF, per germline (reference sequence). The CDR3 loop spans 13 amino acids. The CDR3 loop is CATSRASFDEQFF. The CDR3 DNA is TGTGCCACCAGCAGGGCCTCTTTTGATGAGCAGTTCTTC. Full variable domain (remainder filled in from reference TRBV15 and TRBJ2-1): DAMVIQNPRYQVTQFGKPVTLSCSQTLNHNVMYWYQQKSSQAPKLLFHYYDKDFNNEADTPDNFQSRRPNTSFCFLDIRSPGLGDTAMYLCATSRASFDEQFFGPGTRLTVL.

The gene calls are TRBV27 and TRBJ1-3; perhaps TRBD1 as D (6 bases). CDR3 length equals 13 residues. Deletions cut 5 bases from V and 1 base from J, with 6 bases between. In germline, CDR1 is MNHEY, CDR2 SMNVEV (reference sequence). In DNA, the CDR3 is TGTGCCAGCAGTACAGGGTCTGGAAACACCATATATTTT. Its protein product is CASSTGSGNTIYF.

The chain links TRBV5-1 to TRBJ1-1, with 8 bases fitting TRBD1. Germline CDR1 SGHRS, CDR2 YFSETQ. Trimming cost V 4 bases and J 0 bases; bases outside gene matches: 14. The CDR3 runs 18 residues. This CDR3 is CASSRLDRASAMNTEAFF. The DNA of the CDR3 is TGCGCCAGCAGCAGATTGGACAGGGCCTCTGCCATGAACACTGAAGCTTTCTTT.

This clone was counted a single time. The chain has TRBV6-5 and TRBJ1-1; TRBD1 matches 8 bases. Trimming at V came to 6 bases and at J to 2 bases, leaving 8 bases not matched to a gene. Germline CDR1 is MNHEY and CDR2 is SVGAGI. The CDR3 has 15 residues. The CDR3 spells CASRPRQGLNTEAFF. DNA for the CDR3: TGTGCCAGCAGGCCGAGACAGGGGCTTAACACTGAAGCTTTCTTT.

The chain links TRBV28 to TRBJ1-1, with 7 bases matching TRBD1. The CDR3 loop spans 15 amino acids. Germline V gene sequence: CDR1 MDHEN, CDR2 SYDVKM. The V gene end was trimmed by 3 bases and the J gene end by 3 bases; junction bases not matched to a gene: 7. The CDR3 loop is CASSLGQRAYTEAFF. CDR3 nucleotides: TGTGCCAGCAGTTTGGGACAGAGAGCCTACACTGAAGCTTTCTTT.

The rearrangement joins TRBV5-1 to TRBJ2-7, with TRBD1 matching 9 bases. The V gene end was trimmed by 4 bases and the J gene end by 7 bases; junction bases not matched to a gene: 9. There are 14 residues in the CDR3. CDR1 and CDR2 (germline): SGHRS, YFSETQ. In nucleotides, the CDR3 is TGCGCCAGCAGCAGGGTGGGACAGGGAAATGAGCAGTACTTC. It codes for CASSRVGQGNEQYF.

For the CDR3, the DNA is TGTGCCAGCAGTTTAGAGGCGGGGGGCCAAGATACGCAGTATTTT. Encoded protein: CASSLEAGGQDTQYF. The chain is built from TRBV27 and TRBJ2-3; 8 bases are shared with TRBD2. CDR3 length: 15 residues. Germline V gene data show CDR1 as MNHEY and CDR2 as SMNVEV (reference sequence). J gave up 5 bases and V 2 bases, and 6 bases lay outside the gene matches.

The chain joins TRBV25-1 to TRBJ1-1, with D possibly being TRBD1 (6 bases). Germline CDR1 and CDR2: MGHDK and SYGVNS. The V and J ends lost 4 bases and 0 bases respectively, with 15 bases between them. The CDR3 has 16 amino acids. The CDR3 loop is CASSGGRGSLNTEAFF. The CDR3 DNA reads TGTGCCAGCAGTGGGGGGAGGGGGTCCTTGAACACTGAAGCTTTCTTT.